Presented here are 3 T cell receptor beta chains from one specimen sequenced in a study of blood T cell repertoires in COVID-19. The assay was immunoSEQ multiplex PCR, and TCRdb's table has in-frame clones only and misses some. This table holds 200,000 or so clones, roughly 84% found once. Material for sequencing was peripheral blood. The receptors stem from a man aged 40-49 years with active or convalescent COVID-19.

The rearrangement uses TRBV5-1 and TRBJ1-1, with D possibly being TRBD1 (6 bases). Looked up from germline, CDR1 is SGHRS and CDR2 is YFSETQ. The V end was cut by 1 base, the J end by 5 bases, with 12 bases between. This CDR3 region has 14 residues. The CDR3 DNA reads TGCGCCAGCAGCTTGAGGGGGGGCCCAACTGAAGCTTTCTTT. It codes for CASSLRGGPTEAFF.

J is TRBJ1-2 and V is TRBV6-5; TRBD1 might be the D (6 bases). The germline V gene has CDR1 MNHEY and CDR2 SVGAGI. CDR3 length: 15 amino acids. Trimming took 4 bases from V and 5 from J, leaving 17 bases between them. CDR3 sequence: CASSLGGGSTYGYTF. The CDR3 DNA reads TGTGCCAGCAGTTTAGGCGGGGGCAGTACATATGGCTACACCTTC.

In DNA, the CDR3 is TGTGCCAGCAGCCCCTACCGGGAATCCTACAATGAGCAGTTCTTC. This encodes CASSPYRESYNEQFF. V and J are TRBV7-3 and TRBJ2-1; a weak D match, TRBD2 (5 bases). Germline values: CDR1 SGHTA, CDR2 FQGTGA. CDR3 length: 15 residues. The V gene lost 5 bases and the J gene lost 1 base, with 12 bases spanning the gap.